This section outlines one T cell receptor beta chain sequence together with its context. Its antigen is unidentified. The sample originates from a study of monozygotic twins with inflammatory bowel disease. Findings and caveats of the study: Compared with healthy twins, IBD patients shared fewer clonotypes with others, especially with disease activity.

Donors each gave about 2.5 ml of blood. TCRdb re-called the 5' RACE reads, yielding one record per CDR3 amino acid sequence without DNA. The repertoire table contains nearly 450,000 distinct CDR3 sequences. CDR3 length equals 14 residues. CDR1 and CDR2 (germline): SGHTA, FQGTGA. The sequencing input was blood. The genes are TRBV7-3 and TRBJ2-3; TCRdb designates TRBD1, a call that cannot be tested without DNA. The sequence derives from a human donor with ulcerative colitis or Crohn's disease, or a healthy co-twin of an affected twin (not recorded which). The CDR3 here is CASSLRDRADTQYF.